This TCR beta chain was identified in a study of T cell repertoires in cytomegalovirus infection (dated by TCRdb to 2018 to 2020). For the wider study: Donor HLA type was relevant to the analysis, as public TCR beta signatures indicated carriage of CMV infection together with the matching HLA type. The investigation overall reported the following: The ex vivo response was dominated by HLA-C-restricted CMV-specific TCR beta clonotypes, which also provided the single most frequent clonotype in two of eight donors. In both this cohort and an independent roughly 330-donor cohort, the cumulative frequency of public TCR beta family members distinguished carriers of CMV infection plus the relevant HLA type.

Sequencing instrument: Illumina HiSeq 1500. TCRdb took the public reads, trimmed them with fastp at Q25, ran MiXCR for clone calling and kept in-frame beta chains. Each CDR3 protein appears once, grouped with its most common genes and DNA. The sample table shows about 130,000 distinct CDR3 sequences, and roughly 9% are seen once. The ten largest clones add up to around 9.1% of the sample. This clonotype showed up many times. Its antigen is still unknown. It has no much larger one-base neighbor in the sample; base qualities were not kept. CDR1 and CDR2 are drawn from the germline V gene: SGHRS, YFSETQ. The CDR3, from cysteine to phenylalanine, totals 17 residues. The only DNA kept is the CDR3, 51 bases in frame from the first base. V has 4 bases trimmed and J has 2 bases trimmed; junction bases matching no gene number 11.

The receptor was isolated from a human donor in good health (CMV status not recorded). Some clones in this sample may be carry-over from other donors' samples. Source material: PBMCs. The rearrangement combines TRBV5-1 with TRBJ2-1, with 8 middle bases fitting TRBD2. The bases read TGCGCCAGCAGCATCCAAGCGGGGGCCGCGACCTACAATGAGCAGTTCTTC. Translated, it gives CASSIQAGAATYNEQFF.